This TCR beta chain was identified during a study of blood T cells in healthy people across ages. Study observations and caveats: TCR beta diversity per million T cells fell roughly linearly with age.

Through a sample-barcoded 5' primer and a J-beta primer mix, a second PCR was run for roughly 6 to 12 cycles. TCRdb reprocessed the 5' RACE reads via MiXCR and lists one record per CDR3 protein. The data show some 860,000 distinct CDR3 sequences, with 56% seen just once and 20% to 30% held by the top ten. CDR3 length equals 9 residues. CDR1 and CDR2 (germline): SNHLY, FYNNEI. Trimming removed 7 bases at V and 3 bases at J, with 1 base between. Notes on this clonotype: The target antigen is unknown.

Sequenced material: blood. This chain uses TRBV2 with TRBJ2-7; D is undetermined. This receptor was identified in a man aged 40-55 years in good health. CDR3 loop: CASIYEQYF. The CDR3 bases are TGTGCCAGCATCTACGAGCAGTACTTC.